The 26 T cell receptor beta chains below come from one sample, sequenced in a study of PD-1 blockade in classical Hodgkin lymphoma. TCRdb's copy holds only in-frame clones and misses some; the assay was immunoSEQ multiplex PCR. The table records some 70,000 clones, over 85% of them present only once. The time point denotes: newly diagnosed, previously untreated cHL patient sample. Sequenced input: peripheral blood mononuclear cells (PBMCs). The source of these receptors is a human donor with classical Hodgkin lymphoma.

The chain combines TRBV6-1 with TRBJ2-5, with D uncertain. The V and J ends lost 8 bases and 3 bases respectively, with 10 bases between them. CDR1 and CDR2 from the germline V gene are MNHNS and SASEGT. This CDR3 is 12 amino acids long. The CDR3 protein is CASGIGKETQYF. The CDR3 region has the DNA TGTGCCAGCGGGATAGGGAAAGAGACCCAGTACTTC.

The chain links TRBV7-9 to TRBJ1-2; a possible D gene is TRBD1 (5 bases). This CDR3 is built from 13 residues. The V and J ends lost 5 bases and 8 bases respectively, with 15 bases between them. Germline V lookup: CDR1 SEHNR, CDR2 FQNEAQ (reference sequence). DNA of the CDR3: TGTGCCAGCAGCGCGCAGGGAATGCGAGGCTACACCTTC. As protein: CASSAQGMRGYTF.

This chain uses TRBV2 with TRBJ2-2; 15 positions agree with TRBD2. With V trimmed by 5 bases and J by 6 bases, 1 base remained unmatched. CDR1 and CDR2 from the germline V gene are SNHLY and FYNNEI. The CDR3 sequence is 15 residues long. The CDR3 loop reads CASSWTSGGAGELFF. In DNA, the CDR3 is TGTGCCAGCAGTTGGACTAGCGGGGGGGCCGGGGAGCTGTTTTTT.

V and J are TRBV2 and TRBJ2-3; unclear D gene. The CDR3 is made up of 15 amino acids. Germline-derived CDR1 and CDR2 are SNHLY and FYNNEI. V was shortened by 3 bases and J by 0 bases, with 10 bases between the two germline ends. CDR3 in DNA: TGTGCCAGCAGTGATTACGGTACTAGCACAGATACGCAGTATTTT. It specifies CASSDYGTSTDTQYF.

The gene calls are TRBV28 and TRBJ2-4; D unclear. CDR1 and CDR2 (germline): MDHEN, SYDVKM. This CDR3 region has 16 residues. Trimming took off 2 bases at V and 0 bases at J, with 11 bases between the two ends. This chain's CDR3 is CASSLPGEVAKNIQYF. The CDR3 nucleotides read TGTGCCAGCAGTTTACCGGGTGAGGTAGCCAAAAACATTCAGTACTTC. The full variable domain, in which reference TRBV28 and TRBJ2-4 provide the parts outside the CDR3, is DVKVTQSSRYLVKRTGEKVFLECVQDMDHENMFWYRQDPGLGLRLIYFSYDVKMKEKGDIPEGYSVSREKKERFSLILESASTNQTSMYLCASSLPGEVAKNIQYFGAGTRLSVL.

The chain recombines TRBV27 with TRBJ2-7; the match to TRBD1 covers 9 bases. Germline loops: CDR1 MNHEY, CDR2 SMNVEV (reference sequence). The V gene end was trimmed by 3 bases and the J gene end by 3 bases; junction bases not matched to a gene: 3. The CDR3 sequence is 14 residues long. The CDR3 spells CASSLGQGGYEQYF. The CDR3 region has the DNA TGTGCCAGCAGTTTGGGACAGGGCGGCTACGAGCAGTACTTC.

For this clone: Germline and junction disagree at one end, which may indicate a read error. The chain is built from TRBV2 and TRBJ1-1; weak D call: TRBD1 (5 bases). Germline CDR1 is SNHLY and CDR2 is FYNNEI. The CDR3 covers 10 residues. The CDR3 coding sequence is TGTGCCAGCAGCCTCGGGGGAATCGGTTTT. It encodes CASSLGGIGF.

Details on this clone: Different DNA sequences within this sample yield the same CDR3. The V gene is TRBV20-1, the J gene TRBJ1-1, with D possibly matching TRBD1 (6 bases). Germline lookup yields CDR1 DFQATT and CDR2 SNEGSKA (reference sequence). The CDR3 is 10 amino acids. V dropped 6 bases and J dropped 7 bases, with 9 bases sitting between them. CDR3 amino acids: CSAPGVEAFF. DNA for the CDR3: TGCAGTGCCCCAGGGGTTGAAGCTTTCTTT.

The chain couples TRBV9 to TRBJ1-1; the D gene is possibly TRBD1 (5 bases). Germline CDR1 is SGDLS and CDR2 is YYNGEE. V was clipped by 2 bases and J by 4 bases, with 12 bases between them. CDR3 size: 14 residues. CDR3 sequence (DNA): TGTGCCAGCAGCGTTACAGGTGTAGGCACTGAAGCTTTCTTT. Translation: CASSVTGVGTEAFF.

This sequence joins TRBV7-2 and TRBJ2-3; TRBD1 matches 7 bases. J gave up 10 bases and V 5 bases, and 9 bases lay outside the gene matches. The germline CDR1 and CDR2 sequences are SGHTA and FQGNSA. There are 13 residues in the CDR3. The CDR3 spells CASSPGQVVAQYF. The CDR3 bases are TGTGCCAGCAGCCCAGGACAGGTAGTTGCGCAGTATTTT.

V gene TRBV5-6 combines with J gene TRBJ1-4; no definite D call. Between the trimmed V and J ends, which lost 3 bases and 5 bases, there was a span of 20 bases. CDR3 length: 17 amino acids. Germline CDR1 is SGHDT and CDR2 is YYEEEE. CDR3 sequence reads: CASSSAGRQGGNEKLFF. The CDR3, as DNA: TGTGCCAGCAGCTCGGCCGGACGACAAGGAGGGAATGAAAAACTGTTTTTT.

The chain combines TRBV9 with TRBJ1-1; D gene ambiguous. CDR3 length: 13 amino acids. Between the trimmed V and J ends, which lost 5 bases and 4 bases, there was a span of 12 bases. Germline CDR1 is SGDLS and CDR2 is YYNGEE. The CDR3 DNA sequence: TGTGCCAGCAGGCCGAGTGGGAGCACTGAAGCTTTCTTT. Protein sequence: CASRPSGSTEAFF.

V is TRBV28 and J is TRBJ1-2; TRBD1 matches at 9 bases. Germline assignment: CDR1 MDHEN and CDR2 SYDVKM. CDR3 length: 13 amino acids. J gave up 6 bases and V 3 bases, and 2 bases lay outside the gene matches. Here the CDR3 DNA reads TGTGCCAGCAGTTTCGGACAGGGGAATGGCTACACCTTC. Its protein is CASSFGQGNGYTF.

The rearrangement joins TRBV27 to TRBJ1-2, with TRBD1 as a possible D gene (6 bases). The CDR3 contains 14 residues. Trimming removed 6 bases from V and 2 bases from J, with 13 bases in between. Germline V gene lookup returns CDR1 MNHEY and CDR2 SMNVEV (reference sequence). The CDR3 sequence is CASSPRGRNYGYTF. The CDR3 DNA follows: TGTGCCAGCAGCCCCAGGGGTCGAAACTATGGCTACACCTTC.

J is TRBJ2-7 and V is TRBV18; 14 bases map to TRBD2. This CDR3 comprises 17 residues. Losses at the gene ends were 3 bases for V and 6 bases for J; bases not matched to a gene: 10. CDR1 is KGHSH and CDR2 is LQKENI in the germline V gene. In nucleotides, the CDR3 is TGTGCCAGCTCACCCCCGGGACTAGCGGGAGTGGGGCTCGAGCAGTACTTC. Its protein product is CASSPPGLAGVGLEQYF.

This clone appeared once. J is TRBJ2-5 and V is TRBV11-2; D is unclear. Germline V gene sequence: CDR1 SGHAT, CDR2 FQNNGV. The CDR3 has 13 amino acids. Trimming removed 3 bases from V and 4 bases from J, with 9 bases in between. CDR3 coding DNA: TGTGCCAGCAGCTTCCCATGGGCAGAGACCCAGTACTTC. Encoded protein: CASSFPWAETQYF.

The V and J genes are TRBV19 and TRBJ2-7; 8 bases line up with TRBD2. The J segment lost 3 bases and the V segment lost 4 bases, leaving 5 bases of the junction unmatched. This CDR3 is 14 amino acids long. Looked up from germline, CDR1 is LNHDA and CDR2 is SQIVND (reference sequence). The CDR3 region is CASSTPAGVYEQYF. As DNA, the CDR3 is TGTGCCAGTAGTACCCCAGCGGGGGTCTACGAGCAGTACTTC.

Only one count was recorded for this clone. CDR3 bases: TGCAGCGTTGGGGAACCAAGCACTGAAGCTTTCTTT. It specifies CSVGEPSTEAFF. This chain joins TRBV29-1 and TRBJ1-1; D not resolved. The germline CDR1 and CDR2 sequences are SQVTM and ANQGSEA. The length of the CDR3 is 12 residues. Trimming pared 4 bases from V and 4 bases from J, leaving 10 bases between.

The J gene is TRBJ1-4, the V gene TRBV28; 7 bases agree with TRBD1. Germline V gene data show CDR1 as MDHEN and CDR2 as SYDVKM. J lost 8 bases, V lost 7 bases, and 4 bases had no gene match. The CDR3 sequence is 12 residues long. The CDR3 reads CASNQGGEKLFF. Here the CDR3 DNA reads TGTGCCAGCAATCAGGGGGGAGAAAAACTGTTTTTT.

The chain employs TRBV19 and TRBJ2-6; a possible D gene is TRBD1 (6 bases). The ends were cut back, 7 bases at V and 0 bases at J, with 13 bases in the middle. The CDR3 length is 16 residues. From germline, CDR1 is LNHDA and CDR2 SQIVND (reference sequence). The CDR3 region is CASIGGRLSGANVLTF. The CDR3 nucleotides are TGTGCCAGTATTGGGGGCAGACTCTCTGGGGCCAACGTCCTGACTTTC. The full variable domain, with the rest looked up from reference TRBV19 and TRBJ2-6, is DGGITQSPKYLFRKEGQNVTLSCEQNLNHDAMYWYRQDPGQGLRLIYYSQIVNDFQKGDIAEGYSVSREKKESFPLTVTSAQKNPTAFYLCASIGGRLSGANVLTFGAGSRLTVL.

This chain joins TRBV11-3 and TRBJ2-1; TRBD2 agrees at 9 bases. The trim removed 4 bases at V and 2 bases at J, leaving 3 bases unmatched. The CDR3 runs 15 residues. Germline V gives CDR1 SGHNT, CDR2 YENEEA. The CDR3 loop is CASSSRLAAYNEQFF. CDR3 in DNA: TGTGCCAGCAGCTCGAGACTAGCGGCCTACAATGAGCAGTTCTTC.

J is TRBJ1-4 and V is TRBV18; D not resolved. In germline, CDR1 is KGHSH, CDR2 LQKENI. Trimming removed 2 bases from V and 8 bases from J, with 18 bases in between. The length of the CDR3 is 16 residues. The CDR3 DNA reads as TGTGCCAGCTCACCAAACGACCCCACGATGGGGGAAAAACTGTTTTTT. As protein: CASSPNDPTMGEKLFF.

J is TRBJ1-1 and V is TRBV2; the D gene is possibly TRBD1 (6 bases). The V and J ends lost 3 bases and 2 bases respectively, with 10 bases between them. This CDR3 spans 14 amino acids. Germline V gene sequence: CDR1 SNHLY, CDR2 FYNNEI. CDR3 nucleotides: TGTGCCAGCAGTGAGGGAGGGGGTAACACTGAAGCTTTCTTT. It codes for CASSEGGGNTEAFF.

The rearrangement joins TRBV15 to TRBJ2-2; D gene unclear. The germline V gene has CDR1 LNHNV and CDR2 YYDKDF (reference sequence). This CDR3 spans 14 amino acids. Deletions cut 5 bases from V and 5 bases from J, with 12 bases between. CDR3 in amino acids: CATSGLQATGELFF. The CDR3, as DNA: TGTGCCACCAGCGGGTTACAAGCTACCGGGGAGCTGTTTTTT.

The chain joins TRBV6-1 to TRBJ1-1; D call uncertain. V lost 5 bases and J 4 bases, leaving 5 bases between the germline ends. There are 11 residues in the CDR3. Per germline, CDR1 MNHNS and CDR2 SASEGT. The CDR3 DNA reads TGTGCCAGCAGTCGGAGCACTGAAGCTTTCTTT. Its translation: CASSRSTEAFF.

The CDR3 loop is CASIGTPTSRTGELFF. The CDR3 bases are TGTGCCAGCATAGGAACCCCGACTAGTAGGACCGGGGAGCTGTTTTTT. The chain employs TRBV28 and TRBJ2-2; perhaps TRBD2 as D (6 bases). Germline V CDR1 and CDR2: MDHEN, SYDVKM. Trimming left V 7 bases short and J 5 bases short, with 20 bases between. This CDR3 has 16 amino acids.